This passage covers 25 T cell receptor beta chains from one sample sequenced in a study of molecular identifiers for immune sequencing clone quantification (dated by TCRdb to 2017 to 2018). The library relied on PCR. The instrument was an Illumina HiSeq 4000. Using fastp at Q25 and MiXCR, TCRdb reprocessed the public reads and kept productive beta chains. Here each entry gathers all rows of one CDR3 protein and keeps the most common genes and DNA. In all, the sample holds 490,000 or so distinct CDR3 sequences, and about a fifth of those were seen once. Of the sample, about 0.8% is held by the ten largest clones. The sequenced sample was naive CD8+ T cells from blood, with Jurkat cell RNA spiked in. Sample cell subset or site, as interpreted from the label and publication: FACS-sorted CD8+CD4-CCR7+CD45RA+ naive T cells. The receptors stem from a human donor in good health. Some libraries in this study had Jurkat cell RNA spiked in.

This clonotype was seen once. The rearrangement links TRBV12-3 or TRBV12-4 to TRBJ2-1; D possibly corresponds to TRBD1 (6 bases). The CDR3 has 12 residues. V was trimmed by 6 bases and J by 8 bases, leaving 11 bases between them. The CDR3 sequence is CASRQGSHEQFF. CDR3 DNA: TGTGCCAGCAGGCAGGGGTCCCATGAGCAGTTCTTC.

This clonotype was seen at least ten times. The chain joins TRBV28 to TRBJ2-7; 12 bases fit TRBD2. Germline V gives CDR1 MDHEN, CDR2 SYDVKM. This CDR3 comprises 15 residues. J lost 6 bases, V lost 4 bases, and 7 bases had no gene match. CDR3 region: CASSSQGLAGPEQYF. The CDR3 coding sequence is TGTGCCAGCAGTTCCCAGGGACTAGCGGGTCCCGAGCAGTACTTC.

This clonotype occurred many times. The chain couples TRBV4-1 to TRBJ1-5; a possible D gene is TRBD1 (5 bases). CDR1 MGHRA and CDR2 YSYEKL come from the germline V gene. The length of the CDR3 is 15 residues. V gave up 4 bases and J gave up 0 bases, with 10 bases separating them. In DNA, the CDR3 is TGCGCCAGCAGCCCGGGACTAAGTAGCAATCAGCCCCAGCATTTT. Translation gives CASSPGLSSNQPQHF.

This clonotype was observed at least ten times. The rearrangement uses TRBV4-3 and TRBJ1-2, with 10 bases that match TRBD1. Germline V gives CDR1 LGHNA, CDR2 YSLEER. With 0 bases clipped from V and 4 bases from J, the junction kept 5 bases outside the gene matches. This CDR3 spans 16 amino acids. CDR3 sequence (DNA): TGCGCCAGCAGCCAAGATATTGGGACAGGGGCCTATGGCTACACCTTC. This gives the protein CASSQDIGTGAYGYTF.

There are a few counts of this clonotype. The chain links TRBV9 to TRBJ1-1; D unresolved. V shed 3 bases and J shed 1 base, with 16 bases lying between them. CDR3 size: 16 residues. Germline V gives CDR1 SGDLS, CDR2 YYNGEE. In DNA, the CDR3 is TGTGCCAGCAGCGGGGAGGGAATTCGTTCGAACACTGAAGCTTTCTTT. As protein: CASSGEGIRSNTEAFF.

This clonotype showed up many times. The chain is built from TRBV24-1 and TRBJ1-1, with D perhaps matching TRBD1 (5 bases). Germline CDR1 KGHDR, CDR2 SFDVKD. The V end was cut by 1 base, the J end by 4 bases, with 12 bases between. CDR3 length equals 15 residues. The CDR3 bases are TGTGCCACCAGTGATTTCGGCAGGGCCGGCACTGAAGCTTTCTTT. Its translation is CATSDFGRAGTEAFF.

This clonotype was observed a few times. The chain recombines TRBV27 with TRBJ2-7, with TRBD1 matching 7 bases. The CDR3 totals 14 residues. After removal of 4 bases from V and 4 bases from J, the junction contained 7 bases not matched to a gene. CDR1 is MNHEY and CDR2 is SMNVEV in the germline V gene (reference sequence). The CDR3 reads CASSSAGGRYEQYF. The CDR3 DNA reads as TGTGCCAGCAGTTCGGCAGGGGGTCGGTACGAGCAGTACTTC.

The table lists this clonotype with many counts. The chain has TRBV24-1 and TRBJ2-1, with 9 bases matching TRBD2. Unmatched junction bases numbered 5, after V lost 7 bases and J lost 2 bases. There are 15 residues in the CDR3. The V gene's germline CDR1 is KGHDR and CDR2 SFDVKD. CDR3 sequence: CATRSSGDPYNEQFF. The CDR3 bases are TGTGCCACCAGGTCTAGCGGGGATCCCTACAATGAGCAGTTCTTC.

The chain couples TRBV15 to TRBJ1-2; 7 bases match TRBD1. CDR3 length: 17 residues. Germline assignment: CDR1 LNHNV and CDR2 YYDKDF (reference sequence). V dropped 6 bases and J dropped 3; count of bases not matched to a gene: 16. CDR3 amino acids: CATRADRDSTSYYGYTF. The CDR3 DNA follows: TGTGCCACCAGAGCGGACCGGGACAGCACGTCTTACTATGGCTACACCTTC.

The chain couples TRBV7-9 to TRBJ1-5; D might be TRBD1 (6 bases). Germline lookup yields CDR1 SEHNR and CDR2 FQNEAQ (reference sequence). Trimming shortened V by 7 bases and J by 0 bases, and 10 bases separated the two germline ends. CDR3 length: 14 amino acids. Written as DNA, the CDR3 is TGTGCCAGCACCAAGGGGGGTAGCAATCAGCCCCAGCATTTT. Amino acids: CASTKGGSNQPQHF. Filled out from reference TRBV7-9 and TRBJ1-5, the complete variable domain reads DTGVSQNPRHKITKRGQNVTFRCDPISEHNRLYWYRQTLGQGPEFLTYFQNEAQLEKSRLLSDRFSAERPKGSFSTLEIQRTEQGDSAMYLCASTKGGSNQPQHFGDGTRLSIL.

This rearrangement joins TRBV4-3 to TRBJ1-4, with D possibly matching TRBD1 (5 bases). CDR1 and CDR2 from the germline V gene are LGHNA and YSLEER. The CDR3 length is 18 residues. Deletions cut 0 bases from V and 4 bases from J, with 18 bases between. The CDR3 protein is CASSQESRGSEINEKLFF. The CDR3 nucleotides read TGCGCCAGCAGCCAAGAATCTCGGGGGTCAGAGATTAATGAAAAACTGTTTTTT.

This clonotype was detected ten times or more. The chain recombines TRBV2 with TRBJ2-5, with a weak D call TRBD2 (6 bases). The CDR3 covers 14 residues. The germline gives CDR1 SNHLY, CDR2 FYNNEI. Trimming left V 5 bases short and J 2 bases short, with 12 bases between. The CDR3 sequence: CASSWTTSQETQYF. The CDR3 bases are TGTGCCAGCAGTTGGACTACGTCACAAGAGACCCAGTACTTC.

The V gene is TRBV6-2 or TRBV6-3, the J gene TRBJ2-2; possibly TRBD1 for D (5 bases). Trimming took off 1 base at V and 1 base at J, with 10 bases between the two ends. The CDR3 has 16 amino acids. Germline V gene data show CDR1 as MNHEY and CDR2 as SVGEGT. The CDR3 DNA reads as TGTGCCAGCAGTTACTTACAGGTCCTGAACACCGGGGAGCTGTTTTTT. It translates to CASSYLQVLNTGELFF.

This clonotype was recorded a few times. The rearrangement uses TRBV5-6 and TRBJ2-1, with 11 positions matching TRBD2. Germline V lookup: CDR1 SGHDT, CDR2 YYEEEE. This CDR3 contains 14 residues. The J segment lost 15 bases and the V segment lost 4 bases, leaving 12 bases of the junction unmatched. CDR3 residues: CASSVTSGGTRPFF. CDR3 DNA: TGTGCCAGCAGCGTAACTAGCGGGGGTACCCGGCCGTTCTTC.

This clonotype was observed a few times. V is TRBV5-6 and J is TRBJ1-1; D unresolved. There are 13 residues in the CDR3. Germline CDR1 and CDR2: SGHDT and YYEEEE. V was pared by 3 bases and J by 8 bases, with 14 bases between. CDR3 nucleotide sequence: TGTGCCAGCAGCTGGGGAGTACCGGGGGAAGCTTTCTTT. It translates to CASSWGVPGEAFF. The complete variable domain, with remaining parts taken from reference TRBV5-6 and TRBJ1-1, reads DAGVTQSPTHLIKTRGQQVTLRCSPKSGHDTVSWYQQALGQGPQFIFQYYEEEERQRGNFPDRFSGHQFPNYSSELNVNALLLGDSALYLCASSWGVPGEAFFGQGTRLTVV.

Of note for this clonotype: Given a much more abundant clone one base away, this may be a read error. V is TRBV29-1 and J is TRBJ2-7; 11 bases fit TRBD2. CDR1 SQVTM and CDR2 ANQGSEA come from the germline V gene. The length of the CDR3 is 15 residues. This chain's CDR3 is CSSFVGTSGVYVQYF. CDR3 in DNA: TGCAGCTCATTTGTGGGGACTAGCGGTGTCTACGTGCAGTACTTC.

This clonotype was detected ten times or more. The chain links TRBV20-1 to TRBJ1-2, with D unresolved. CDR1 is DFQATT, CDR2 SNEGSKA, per germline (reference sequence). Trimming took off 6 bases at V and 4 bases at J, with 9 bases between the two ends. The length of the CDR3 is 11 residues. CDR3 in DNA: TGCAGTGCAACAGATACCTATGGCTACACCTTC. Its protein product is CSATDTYGYTF.

In DNA, the CDR3 is TGTGCCAGCAAACCAGCGGGGGCGTACTACGAGCAGTACTTC. Translation gives CASKPAGAYYEQYF. The V gene is TRBV12-3 or TRBV12-4, the J gene TRBJ2-7; 8 bases fit TRBD2. The CDR3 sequence is 14 residues long. The V and J ends lost 7 bases and 3 bases, in that order; junction bases with no gene match: 8.

This clonotype was counted many times. The J gene is TRBJ1-1, the V gene TRBV5-4; D perhaps matches TRBD1 (5 bases). V gave up 7 bases and J gave up 3 bases, with 13 bases separating them. The CDR3 runs 13 residues. Germline V gives CDR1 SGHNT, CDR2 YYREEE (reference sequence). The CDR3 DNA reads TGTGCCAGCTCCTCCTGGGGGGACACTGAAGCTTTCTTT. This encodes CASSSWGDTEAFF.

Remarks on this clonotype: Given the absence of the conserved phenylalanine or tryptophan at the CDR3 end, a read error is likely. The rearrangement joins TRBV5-4 to TRBJ2-5; D is uncertain. The CDR3 runs 13 residues. The germline V gene has CDR1 SGHNT and CDR2 YYREEE (reference sequence). V gave up 4 bases and J gave up 3 bases, with 10 bases separating them. CDR3 residues: CASSPLEEETQYS. The CDR3 coding sequence is TGTGCCAGCAGCCCCTTAGAGGAAGAGACCCAGTACTCC.

This clonotype was found a few times. The chain is built from TRBV12-3 or TRBV12-4 and TRBJ2-3; the D call may be TRBD1 or TRBD2 (5 bases each). The CDR3 is 15 residues long. The V end was cut by 3 bases, the J end by 8 bases, with 18 bases between. The CDR3, as DNA: TGTGCCAGCAGTTTCCGGGACCTAACTTACGCTACGCAGTATTTT. Amino acids: CASSFRDLTYATQYF.

In its sample, this clonotype was seen many times. The J gene is TRBJ2-1, the V gene TRBV28; 7 bases map to TRBD2. The CDR3 length is 14 residues. Germline V CDR1 and CDR2: MDHEN, SYDVKM. The junction had 7 bases not matched to a gene; V was cut back by 7 bases and J by 4 bases. Written as DNA, the CDR3 is TGTGCCAGCACCCTAGCGGTCCTATACAATGAGCAGTTCTTC. It specifies CASTLAVLYNEQFF.

The chain couples TRBV30 to TRBJ2-3, with TRBD1 matching over 10 bases. The CDR3 has 16 residues. After removal of 3 bases from V and 4 bases from J, the junction contained 10 bases not matched to a gene. Germline assignment: CDR1 GTSNPN and CDR2 SVGIG (reference sequence). The CDR3 DNA reads as TGTGCCTGGAGCCACCGCCGAGGGACAGGGGCAGATACGCAGTATTTT. Amino acid sequence: CAWSHRRGTGADTQYF.

Concerning this clonotype itself: Since no conserved phenylalanine or tryptophan closes the CDR3, a read error is the likely cause. The chain links TRBV6-5 to TRBJ1-5, with D possibly being TRBD1 (5 bases). Between the trimmed V and J ends, which lost 6 bases and 6 bases, there was a span of 15 bases. CDR1 is MNHEY and CDR2 is SVGAGI in the germline V gene. The CDR3 is made up of 14 amino acids. CDR3 residues: CASRGRQGGQPQHL. CDR3 coding DNA: TGTGCCAGCAGAGGGAGGCAGGGCGGTCAGCCCCAGCATCTT.

As for this clonotype: This may be a read error, as it is one base from a much larger clone. This chain joins TRBV2 and TRBJ2-3; D is ambiguous. The CDR3 length is 12 residues. Germline loops: CDR1 SNHLY, CDR2 FYNNEI. CDR3 sequence (DNA): TGTGCCACCCCGACGGGCACAGATGCGCAGTATTTT. Translating gives CATPTGTDAQYF.